This T cell receptor (beta chain) stems from a study of blood T cell repertoires in COVID-19. The study recruited people aged about 18 to 89 years across roughly 23 US areas. Exposed enrollees had met someone with a PCR-confirmed or clinician-diagnosed COVID-19 case at some point within the 2 weeks before study entry. Some clones are missing from TCRdb's copy, which holds only in-frame ones; the method was immunoSEQ multiplex PCR. The table shows approximately 150,000 clones, with 65% to 85% occurring only once. The receptor's source is a man in his 70s who had been exposed to COVID-19. The specimen sequenced was PBMCs or T cells enriched from blood (not recorded which).

The CDR3 reads CASSPLGGDIQYF. In DNA form, the CDR3 reads TGTGCCAGCAGCCCACTCGGCGGGGACATTCAGTACTTC. The rearrangement uses TRBV11-2 and TRBJ2-4; tentatively, D is TRBD2 (6 bases). Germline CDR1 SGHAT, CDR2 FQNNGV. Trimming removed 5 bases from V and 8 bases from J, with 13 bases in between. CDR3 size: 13 residues.